This is a list of T cell receptor beta chains from one sample in a study of early T cells in non-severe SARS-CoV-2 infection. Each CDR3 protein gets one entry after TCRdb re-called the 5' RACE reads with MiXCR. The sample carries under 95,000 distinct CDR3 sequences, over 9.5% recorded once. The sample was whole blood. These receptors originate from an adult who was a healthcare worker with PCR-confirmed SARS-CoV-2 infection or an uninfected control (not recorded which). Each CDR3 is given with its conserved first and last residue. The order of the fields is D gene, J gene, V gene, clone size, CDR3 protein, CDR3 DNA. The D gene is left open where the match is weak. Only some rows state a clone size, as once, few, many or a class for expanded clones.

d_gene: .
j_gene: TRBJ2-1
v_gene: TRBV4-1
abundance: many
CDR3aa: CASSQEELGDEQFF
CDR3nt: TGCGCCAGCAGCCAAGAGGAACTTGGGGATGAGCAGTTCTTC

d_gene: TRBD1
j_gene: TRBJ1-2
v_gene: TRBV5-4
abundance: .
CDR3aa: CASSLGQGTNYGYTF
CDR3nt: TGTGCCAGCAGCTTGGGACAGGGAACGAACTATGGCTACACCTTC

d_gene: TRBD1
j_gene: TRBJ2-7
v_gene: TRBV28
abundance: .
CDR3aa: CASSLWLGQGTSSYEQYF
CDR3nt: TGTGCCAGCAGTTTATGGCTCGGACAGGGAACAAGCTCCTACGAGCAGTACTTC

d_gene: .
j_gene: TRBJ2-5
v_gene: TRBV28
abundance: .
CDR3aa: CASTHADRSYQETQYF
CDR3nt: TGTGCCAGCACCCACGCTGACAGGTCGTACCAAGAGACCCAGTACTTC

d_gene: .
j_gene: TRBJ1-2
v_gene: TRBV29-1
abundance: many
CDR3aa: CSVDGGLYYGYTF
CDR3nt: TGCAGCGTTGACGGGGGGCTTTACTATGGCTACACCTTC

d_gene: .
j_gene: TRBJ1-1
v_gene: TRBV29-1
abundance: .
CDR3aa: CSVRGSLNTEAFF
CDR3nt: TGCAGCGTCCGCGGCTCTCTGAACACTGAAGCTTTCTTT

d_gene: .
j_gene: TRBJ1-1
v_gene: TRBV7-9
abundance: many
CDR3aa: CASSLMNTEAFF
CDR3nt: TGTGCCAGCAGCCTTATGAACACTGAAGCTTTCTTT

d_gene: TRBD2
j_gene: TRBJ2-1
v_gene: TRBV19
abundance: few
CDR3aa: CARRLAGTSSEQFF
CDR3nt: TGTGCCAGACGGCTAGCGGGAACCTCCAGTGAGCAGTTCTTC

d_gene: .
j_gene: TRBJ2-1
v_gene: TRBV18
abundance: .
CDR3aa: CASSSGTIGNEQFF
CDR3nt: TGTGCCAGCTCGAGCGGGACAATCGGTAATGAGCAGTTCTTC

d_gene: TRBD2
j_gene: TRBJ2-7
v_gene: TRBV11-2
abundance: .
CDR3aa: CASSIKAGAHEQYF
CDR3nt: TGTGCCAGCAGTATCAAAGCGGGAGCACACGAGCAGTACTTC

d_gene: TRBD2
j_gene: TRBJ2-1
v_gene: TRBV23-1
abundance: few
CDR3aa: CASSPLASGREGQFF
CDR3nt: TGCGCCAGCAGTCCCTTAGCGAGCGGGAGAGAGGGGCAGTTCTTC

d_gene: .
j_gene: TRBJ1-2
v_gene: TRBV3-1
abundance: many
CDR3aa: CASSQVGGILGYTF
CDR3nt: TGTGCCAGCAGCCAAGTCGGGGGGATTTTGGGCTACACCTTC

d_gene: TRBD1
j_gene: TRBJ2-5
v_gene: TRBV7-3
abundance: .
CDR3aa: CASSPTGATGETQYF
CDR3nt: TGTGCCAGCAGCCCTACAGGGGCAACCGGAGAGACCCAGTACTTC

d_gene: .
j_gene: TRBJ2-7
v_gene: TRBV3-1
abundance: .
CDR3aa: CASSQDSPGSYEQYF
CDR3nt: TGTGCCAGCAGCCAAGACAGTCCGGGGTCCTACGAGCAGTACTTC

d_gene: TRBD1
j_gene: TRBJ2-2
v_gene: TRBV5-6
abundance: many
CDR3aa: CASSLTGSLSAGELFF
CDR3nt: TGTGCCAGCAGCCTGACAGGGTCGCTGTCCGCCGGGGAGCTGTTTTTT

d_gene: .
j_gene: TRBJ2-5
v_gene: TRBV7-6
abundance: .
CDR3aa: CASSFGQAGTQYF
CDR3nt: TGTGCCAGCAGCTTCGGACAAGCTGGGACCCAGTACTTC

d_gene: .
j_gene: TRBJ2-3
v_gene: TRBV20-1
abundance: .
CDR3aa: CSVNRADTQYF
CDR3nt: TGCAGTGTAAATAGGGCAGATACGCAGTATTTT

d_gene: .
j_gene: TRBJ2-3
v_gene: TRBV2
abundance: many
CDR3aa: CASSAFRRGETDTQYF
CDR3nt: TGTGCCAGCAGTGCTTTTCGGAGGGGGGAGACAGATACGCAGTATTTT

d_gene: TRBD1
j_gene: TRBJ1-1
v_gene: TRBV27
abundance: few
CDR3aa: CASSHGPPTGALNTEAFF
CDR3nt: TGTGCCAGCAGCCATGGGCCCCCGACAGGGGCCTTAAACACTGAAGCTTTCTTT

d_gene: TRBD1
j_gene: TRBJ2-1
v_gene: TRBV4-1
abundance: .
CDR3aa: CASSHIWGQGDNEQFF
CDR3nt: TGCGCCAGCAGCCACATTTGGGGACAGGGCGACAATGAGCAGTTCTTC

d_gene: .
j_gene: TRBJ2-3
v_gene: TRBV15
abundance: many
CDR3aa: CATSRGHSTDTQYF
CDR3nt: TGTGCCACCAGCAGAGGACATAGCACAGATACGCAGTATTTT

d_gene: .
j_gene: TRBJ2-5
v_gene: TRBV2
abundance: few
CDR3aa: CASSPGSLTQETQYF
CDR3nt: TGTGCCAGCAGTCCGGGATCCTTGACTCAAGAGACCCAGTACTTC

d_gene: TRBD1
j_gene: TRBJ1-5
v_gene: TRBV19
abundance: few
CDR3aa: CASSRQGNQPQHF
CDR3nt: TGTGCCAGTAGTAGACAGGGGAATCAGCCCCAGCATTTT

d_gene: .
j_gene: TRBJ2-2
v_gene: TRBV5-1
abundance: few
CDR3aa: CASSLMTSGTGELFF
CDR3nt: TGCGCCAGCAGCTTGATGACTAGTGGGACCGGGGAGCTGTTTTTT

d_gene: TRBD2
j_gene: TRBJ2-7
v_gene: TRBV18
abundance: once
CDR3aa: CASSPPASGNYEQYF
CDR3nt: TGTGCCAGCTCACCACCGGCTAGCGGCAATTACGAGCAGTACTTC

d_gene: .
j_gene: TRBJ2-5
v_gene: TRBV11-1
abundance: .
CDR3aa: CASSSGRRETQYF
CDR3nt: TGTGCCAGCAGCTCCGGACGGCGAGAGACCCAGTACTTC

d_gene: .
j_gene: TRBJ2-7
v_gene: TRBV6-2/TRBV6-3
abundance: .
CDR3aa: CASSYASSSYEQYF
CDR3nt: TGTGCCAGCAGTTACGCCTCGAGCTCCTACGAGCAGTACTTC

d_gene: .
j_gene: TRBJ2-6
v_gene: TRBV7-8
abundance: .
CDR3aa: CASSPTGTGANVLTF
CDR3nt: TGTGCCAGCAGCCCCACAGGGACTGGGGCCAACGTCCTGACTTTC

d_gene: .
j_gene: TRBJ1-5
v_gene: TRBV18
abundance: few
CDR3aa: CASSPQYQPQHF
CDR3nt: TGTGCCAGCTCACCACAGTATCAGCCCCAGCATTTT

d_gene: .
j_gene: TRBJ1-4
v_gene: TRBV20-1
abundance: few
CDR3aa: CSALYGAEDEKLFF
CDR3nt: TGCAGTGCTCTTTACGGGGCAGAGGATGAAAAACTGTTTTTT

d_gene: .
j_gene: TRBJ2-2
v_gene: TRBV11-2
abundance: few
CDR3aa: CASSLGPGTGELFF
CDR3nt: TGTGCCAGCAGCTTAGGACCGGGCACCGGGGAGCTGTTTTTT

d_gene: .
j_gene: TRBJ1-2
v_gene: TRBV27
abundance: .
CDR3aa: CASSLGSTYGYTF
CDR3nt: TGTGCCAGCAGTTTGGGCAGTACTTATGGCTACACCTTC

d_gene: TRBD2
j_gene: TRBJ2-3
v_gene: TRBV5-4
abundance: .
CDR3aa: CASSPLAGVFTDTQYF
CDR3nt: TGTGCCAGCAGTCCCCTAGCGGGAGTCTTCACAGATACGCAGTATTTT

d_gene: .
j_gene: TRBJ2-1
v_gene: TRBV18
abundance: .
CDR3aa: CASSPGSGSYNEQFF
CDR3nt: TGTGCCAGCTCACCGGGGTCTGGCTCCTACAATGAGCAGTTCTTC

d_gene: TRBD2
j_gene: TRBJ2-3
v_gene: TRBV7-2
abundance: many
CDR3aa: CTTQGGGSGTDTQYF
CDR3nt: TGTACCACCCAGGGAGGCGGGAGTGGCACAGATACGCAGTATTTT

d_gene: .
j_gene: TRBJ2-2
v_gene: TRBV6-6
abundance: .
CDR3aa: CASRQDRNTGELFF
CDR3nt: TGTGCCAGCAGACAGGACAGGAACACCGGGGAGCTGTTTTTT

d_gene: .
j_gene: TRBJ1-1
v_gene: TRBV5-1
abundance: .
CDR3aa: CASSLVGTMNTEAFF
CDR3nt: TGCGCCAGCAGCTTGGTGGGCACCATGAACACTGAAGCTTTCTTT

d_gene: .
j_gene: TRBJ2-5
v_gene: TRBV20-1
abundance: .
CDR3aa: CSAKRVAQETQYF
CDR3nt: TGCAGTGCTAAAAGGGTAGCCCAAGAGACCCAGTACTTC

d_gene: .
j_gene: TRBJ2-5
v_gene: TRBV5-5
abundance: few
CDR3aa: CASSLATGQETQYF
CDR3nt: TGTGCCAGCAGCTTGGCCACGGGCCAAGAGACCCAGTACTTC

d_gene: .
j_gene: TRBJ1-3
v_gene: TRBV4-1
abundance: .
CDR3aa: CASSPYIVSSENTIYF
CDR3nt: TGCGCCAGCAGTCCCTACATCGTTTCGTCTGAAAACACCATATATTTT

d_gene: .
j_gene: TRBJ1-1
v_gene: TRBV7-2
abundance: few
CDR3aa: CASSSQGPRTTEAFF
CDR3nt: TGTGCCAGCAGTTCCCAAGGACCGAGGACCACTGAAGCTTTCTTT

d_gene: .
j_gene: TRBJ1-2
v_gene: TRBV11-2
abundance: .
CDR3aa: CASSFSQLDGYTF
CDR3nt: TGTGCCAGCAGCTTTAGTCAGCTGGATGGCTACACCTTC